These 9 T cell receptor beta chains originate from one sample sequenced in a study of post-analysis software for immune sequencing data. General observations from the study: In patients, TRBV5-6, TRBV5-1 and TRBV20-1 belonged to roughly five TRBV segments found more frequently than in controls.

The TCR beta cDNA libraries carried unique molecular identifiers. TCRdb re-analysed the PCR reads in MiXCR, keeping a single row per CDR3 protein. The sample consists of roughly 430,000 distinct CDR3 sequences, approximately 37% of them appearing once. Their recognized antigens are unknown. The material sequenced was blood. These receptors were obtained from a girl aged 2 to 10 with multiple sclerosis.

The V gene is TRBV5-6, the J gene TRBJ2-3, with TRBD1 as a possible D gene (5 bases). Germline V gene sequence: CDR1 SGHDT, CDR2 YYEEEE. This CDR3 contains 16 residues. V was cut by 0 bases and J by 3 bases, with 14 bases left in between. CDR3 nucleotides: TGTGCCAGCAGCTTGGCCACCCAGGGTCTTACAGATACGCAGTATTTT. As protein: CASSLATQGLTDTQYF.

As for this clonotype: One end of the junction is discordant with germline, which a read error may explain. The chain combines TRBV27 with TRBJ2-7, with TRBD2 as a possible D gene (6 bases). This CDR3 contains 13 residues. Germline V CDR1 and CDR2: MNHEY, SMNVEV (reference sequence). The CDR3 bases are TGTGCCAGCAGTCGAAGCGGGTCCTACGGGCAGTACTTC. Translated: CASSRSGSYGQYF.

V and J are TRBV7-9 and TRBJ1-3; tentative D call: TRBD1 (5 bases). The CDR3 length is 16 residues. CDR1 is SEHNR and CDR2 is FQNEAQ in the germline V gene (reference sequence). Between the trimmed V and J ends, which lost 2 bases and 1 base, there was a span of 12 bases. DNA for the CDR3: TGTGCCAGCAGCTTAAATGCAGGGTCATCTGGAAACACCATATATTTT. This sequence encodes CASSLNAGSSGNTIYF. The full variable domain, its missing parts supplied by reference TRBV7-9 and TRBJ1-3, is DTGVSQNPRHKITKRGQNVTFRCDPISEHNRLYWYRQTLGQGPEFLTYFQNEAQLEKSRLLSDRFSAERPKGSFSTLEIQRTEQGDSAMYLCASSLNAGSSGNTIYFGEGSWLTVV.

This clonotype occurred a few times. The genes are TRBV6-1 and TRBJ2-4, with TRBD2 identical over 12 bases. The CDR3 runs to 19 residues. Germline CDR1 MNHNS, CDR2 SASEGT. V lost 6 bases, J lost 0 bases, and 12 bases stayed unmatched. CDR3 DNA sequence: TGTGCCAGCAGCCGGGCCCCTACTAGCGGGGGGCTAGCCAAAAACATTCAGTACTTC. Protein sequence: CASSRAPTSGGLAKNIQYF.

This clonotype was detected once. The chain carries TRBV12-3 or TRBV12-4 and TRBJ1-2; D is uncertain. Trimming removed 1 base at V and 4 bases at J, with 4 bases between. The CDR3 has 12 amino acids. CDR3 nucleotides: TGTGCCAGCAGTTTAGAAAGCTATGGCTACACCTTC. It encodes CASSLESYGYTF.

The chain is built from TRBV27 and TRBJ2-2, with D tentatively TRBD1 or TRBD2 (5 bases each). The germline CDR1 and CDR2 sequences are MNHEY and SMNVEV (reference sequence). Trimming stripped 7 bases from V and 5 bases from J, with 14 bases between. The CDR3 spans 14 residues. The CDR3 is CASMRKGRTGELFF. The DNA for the CDR3 is TGTGCCAGCATGAGAAAGGGACGTACCGGGGAGCTGTTTTTT.

The rearrangement joins TRBV29-1 to TRBJ1-1, with 7 bases fitting TRBD1. The germline gives CDR1 SQVTM, CDR2 ANQGSEA. This CDR3 comprises 14 residues. The V and J ends lost 2 bases and 6 bases, in that order; junction bases with no gene match: 9. Written as DNA, the CDR3 is TGCAGCGTTGAAAGACAGGGTCGGAGTCCTGAAGCTTTCTTT. It is translated as CSVERQGRSPEAFF.

This clonotype was picked up a small number of times. J is TRBJ2-4 and V is TRBV12-3 or TRBV12-4, with a weak D call TRBD1 (7 bases). The DNA end is more similar to TRBJ2-7, so the J call may be wrong. The CDR3 is 14 residues long. The CDR3, as DNA: TGTGCCAGCAGTAGGGTTGGAGGGGGCAACGAGCAGTACTTC. It is translated as CASSRVGGGNEQYF.

This rearrangement joins TRBV28 to TRBJ2-5, with D hard to call. The CDR3 totals 13 residues. Germline assignment: CDR1 MDHEN and CDR2 SYDVKM. V dropped 3 bases and J dropped 7 bases, with 12 bases sitting between them. The CDR3: CASSLGRLGTQYF. CDR3 in DNA: TGTGCCAGCAGTTTGGGTCGCTTAGGGACCCAGTACTTC.